This T cell receptor (beta chain) was captured in a study of OX40 agonist ivuxolimab in advanced cancers. The V and J ends lost 5 bases and 7 bases, in that order; junction bases with no gene match: 11. Germline V CDR1 and CDR2: MRHNA, SNTAGT. The CDR3 is 15 residues long. Profiled with immunoSEQ multiplex PCR; TCRdb holds only in-frame clones, not every one. The repertoire holds approximately 70,000 clones, around 86% seen once, with roughly 0.4% in the top ten. This receptor was taken from an adult with an advanced solid tumor such as melanoma, head and neck, liver or kidney cancer. The source was CD4+ or CD8+ T cells sorted from blood, collected in a trial of the OX40 agonist ivuxolimab. This rearrangement joins TRBV6-4 to TRBJ2-7, with 10 bases lining up with TRBD2. CDR3 amino acids: CASSYELAGAEEQYF. Here the CDR3 DNA reads TGTGCCAGCAGTTATGAGCTAGCGGGAGCGGAGGAGCAGTACTTC.